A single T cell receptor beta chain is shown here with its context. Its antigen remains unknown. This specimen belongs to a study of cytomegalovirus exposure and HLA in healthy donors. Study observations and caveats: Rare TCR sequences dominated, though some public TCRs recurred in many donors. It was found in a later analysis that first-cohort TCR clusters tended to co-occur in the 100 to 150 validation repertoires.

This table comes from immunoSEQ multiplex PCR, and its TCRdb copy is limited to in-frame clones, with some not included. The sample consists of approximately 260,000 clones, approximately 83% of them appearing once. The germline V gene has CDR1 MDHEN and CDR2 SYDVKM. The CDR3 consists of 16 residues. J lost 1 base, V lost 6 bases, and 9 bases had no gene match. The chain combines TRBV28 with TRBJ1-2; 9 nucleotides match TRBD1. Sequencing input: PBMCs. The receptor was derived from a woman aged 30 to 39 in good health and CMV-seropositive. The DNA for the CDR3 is TGTGCCAGCAGGTTTCCGGGACAGGGCTTTAACTATGGCTACACCTTC. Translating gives CASRFPGQGFNYGYTF.